This TCR beta chain came from a study of CD8+ T cells in alopecia areata. Study findings and constraints: Tissue-resident alphabeta T cells belonging to normal skin likewise get sequenced within scalp specimens.

The CDR3 loop spans 17 amino acids. Germline V gene lookup returns CDR1 LGHNA and CDR2 YSLEER. V shed 0 bases, J shed 2 bases, and the junction held 4 bases outside the gene matches. A note on this clone: The antigen is not known.

Following extraction, RNA underwent reverse transcription to cDNA, which served as the sequencing template. TCRdb's copy holds only in-frame clones and misses some; the assay was immunoSEQ multiplex PCR. Counted here are 50,000 to 70,000 clones, roughly two fifths occurring once; the ten biggest clones make up about 53%. The chain has TRBV4-3 and TRBJ2-1; TRBD2 matches at 10 bases. The material sequenced was NKG2D-low CD8+ T cells sorted from blood. The clonotype comes from a human donor with alopecia areata. CDR3 sequence (DNA): TGCGCCAGCAGCCAAGATCGGCTAGCGGGAGCCTACAATGAGCAGTTCTTC. It yields the protein CASSQDRLAGAYNEQFF.